The rows below give T cell receptor beta chains drawn from one sample of a study of regulatory T cells in long-lasting Graves disease. Each CDR3 protein gets one entry after TCRdb re-called the multiplex PCR reads with MiXCR. Among hundreds of thousands of distinct CDR3 sequences, about 13% were seen once, and the ten largest hold about 10%. This sample was also put to use in a study of T cells in Graves' hyperthyroidism and ophthalmopathy.

Sequences were derived from peripheral blood mononuclear cells (PBMCs), sampled at new diagnosis, from a patient treated with antithyroid drugs. These receptors were collected from a man aged 25 to 45 with Graves disease. Both conserved end residues are part of each CDR3. The D gene is left open where the match is weak. A clone size is listed for some rows: how often the clone was seen (once, few, many), or a class if it is expanded.

j_call v_call d_call clone_size cdr3_nt cdr3_aa
TRBJ1-4 TRBV19 - many TGTGCCAGTAGTAACCGGGAGGCCGGCGGCGAAAAACTGTTTTTT CASSNREAGGEKLFF
TRBJ2-5 TRBV7-2 TRBD2 many TGTGCCAGCAGCTTACCTCCTAGCGGACGGGGGACCCAGTACTTC CASSLPPSGRGTQYF
TRBJ2-6 TRBV29-1 - few TGCAGCGTATCTGGGGCCAACGTCCTGACTTTC CSVSGANVLTF
TRBJ2-3 TRBV7-9 - many TGTGCCAGCAGACCCCGGTCCCCACTGACAGATACGCAGTATTTT CASRPRSPLTDTQYF
TRBJ2-3 TRBV20-1 TRBD2 many TGCAGTGCCCAACTAGCGGGAGAAGGAGATACGCAGTATTTT CSAQLAGEGDTQYF
TRBJ2-1 TRBV4-2 - few TGTGCCAGCAGCCAAGATAGGGTAGGTAATGAGCAGTCCTTC CASSQDRVGNEQSF
TRBJ1-2 TRBV3-1 - many TGTGCCAGCAGCCCAGGATCCTATGGCTACACCTTC CASSPGSYGYTF
TRBJ2-1 TRBV29-1 - few TGCAGCCCGGAAGACGGTTCTGGGGAGCAGTTCTTC CSPEDGSGEQFF
TRBJ2-3 TRBV5-1 - few TGTGCCAGCAGCTGGGGGGACAACGCCAACACAGATACGCAGTATTTT CASSWGDNANTDTQYF
TRBJ1-2 TRBV13 - few TGTGCCAGCAGCTCCGGGCAGCCCCTCAGGCATGGCTACACCTTC CASSSGQPLRHGYTF
TRBJ2-1 TRBV10-3 TRBD2 - TGTGCCATCAGTGTCTCTTCTGTGGGAGGGACCAATGAGCAGTTCTTC CAISVSSVGGTNEQFF
TRBJ1-1 TRBV7-2 - many TGTGCCAGCAGCCTCCGGACGGGTGAAGCTTTCTTT CASSLRTGEAFF
TRBJ2-7 TRBV12-3/TRBV12-4 - - TGTGCCAGCAGCCCCGGGTACGGGCAGTACTTC CASSPGYGQYF
TRBJ2-3 TRBV12-3/TRBV12-4 - - TGTGCCAGCAGGCAGGGGACTGTCGGGAGGACAGATACGCAGTATTTT CASRQGTVGRTDTQYF
TRBJ1-4 TRBV7-4 - many TGTGCCAGCAGCCCCGTCCCGCGACCCTGTGGGGAAGCTAATGAAAAACTGTTTTTT CASSPVPRPCGEANEKLFF
TRBJ2-3 TRBV24-1 - few TGTGCCACCAGTGATTTCAGCACAGATACGCAGTATTTT CATSDFSTDTQYF
TRBJ2-3 TRBV24-1 TRBD2 few TGTGCCACCAGACCTGGACTAGCGGGAGGGAGCACAGATACGCAGTATTTT CATRPGLAGGSTDTQYF
TRBJ2-7 TRBV28 TRBD2 - TGTGCCAGCGCAACCGGGACTAGCGTTTACAATGAGCAGTACTTC CASATGTSVYNEQYF
TRBJ2-7 TRBV3-1 TRBD2 many TGTGCCAGCAGTCCAAGAGGGACTAGCCACCGTGGCGAGCAGTACTTC CASSPRGTSHRGEQYF
TRBJ2-1 TRBV20-1 TRBD2 many TGCAGTGCTAGTACTGGACTAGCGGGTGGCGAGCAGTTCTTC CSASTGLAGGEQFF
TRBJ2-7 TRBV6-1 TRBD2 many TGTGCCTCTGTACAGAGCCTAGCGGCCCGGTTTTACGAGCAGTACTTC CASVQSLAARFYEQYF
TRBJ2-2 TRBV10-1 - many TGCGCCAGCAGTGATAGAACAGGGAACACCGGGGAGCTGTTTTTT CASSDRTGNTGELFF
TRBJ2-1 TRBV7-9 - many TGTGCCAGCAGCCCCGGCTTGGGGGTTAACAATGAGCAGTTCTTC CASSPGLGVNNEQFF
TRBJ2-2 TRBV6-1 TRBD1 many TGTGCCAGCAGAGTGACAGGGCTCAACACCGGGGAGCTGTTTTTT CASRVTGLNTGELFF